The source of this T cell receptor beta chain is a study of Graves' ophthalmopathy and Graves' hyperthyroidism (dated by TCRdb to 2017 to 2018). Concerning the study at large: Peripheral blood was collected at initial diagnosis, before any treatment. The study used signatures of the TCR beta repertoire to tell Graves' ophthalmopathy apart from Graves' hyperthyroidism and to predict which patients would progress to ophthalmopathy. In total, some 130 blood samples were TCR-sequenced: roughly 45 ophthalmopathy, some 75 hyperthyroidism and some 17 hyperthyroidism-to-ophthalmopathy patients. To explore V-J signatures distinguishing ophthalmopathy from hyperthyroidism, a discovery set of roughly 100 patients (about 41 ophthalmopathy, 55 to 60 stable hyperthyroidism) was enrolled. The independent validation cohort included 18 to 20 hyperthyroidism patients plus 17 patients who later progressed from hyperthyroidism to ophthalmopathy. In more than 5 hyperthyroidism patients, the T-cell repertoire of thyroid tissue was compared with the T-cell repertoire of blood. Following sample collection, hyperthyroidism patients were given methimazole at a starting dose of 30 mg daily, and ophthalmopathy patients were given high-dose intravenous methylprednisolone.

TCR beta CDR3 regions were amplified from RNA transcripts for repertoire sequencing. The first round was an RT-PCR using HTBI primers with the Qiagen OneStep RT-PCR kit, and this first round was followed by a second-round multiplex PCR, then size selection and purification. Libraries were sequenced on an Illumina HiSeq2000 using paired-end 100 bp reads. On the authors' methods: SOAPnuke was used for read processing, and reads with adapters, uncalled bases, a mean Phred below 15, or no exact constant-primer or identifier match were discarded. COPE v1.2.5 was used to merge high-quality paired reads. Clonotypes were defined as unique nucleotide sequences and were aligned to IMGT TRB V, D and J references using MiTCR v1.1. Analysis was restricted to V-J combinations with a frequency above 0.0001, which covered roughly 99% of repertoires. For each V-J combination, a TCR clonal expansion and chaos score was defined as the ratio of F50 clonal expansion to chaos observed in the TCRdist matrix. Welch's t-statistics and random forest were used to reduce features to 10 to 15 V-J combinations, which were fed into a naive Bayes classifier. The similarity between thyroid and blood repertoires was quantified using the Morisita-Horn index. TCRdb applied fastp at Q25 and MiXCR to the public reads, then kept only in-frame beta chains. Each entry merges the rows of one CDR3 protein and shows their most common DNA and genes. The V and J calls reflect TCRdb's pipeline rather than the authors' work. The sample contains some 350,000 distinct CDR3 sequences, about 15% of them found a single time. The top ten clonotypes cover 2.4% of the sample.

Points the paper makes about the study in general: The 13-signature model separated ophthalmopathy from stable hyperthyroidism with 87.88% sensitivity and 81.08% specificity in cross-validation, and 80%/75% in the test set. In validation, the model predicted ophthalmopathy progression with more than 70% sensitivity and approximately 78% specificity; some twelve predicted patients were CT-confirmed with GO in a median of about 6.2 months. Among expanded thyroid clonotypes with frequency above 0.001, most also showed up in blood, which suggests that blood repertoires may reflect the thyroid immune response. No statistical method was used to set the sample size in advance, and the investigators knew which group each participant was assigned to.

In this sample, this clonotype turned up many times. Its antigen remains unidentified. No base quality information exists; no much larger clone differs at one position. Stable hyperthyroidism was defined as no progression to ophthalmopathy within 18 months of follow-up. Hyperthyroidism patients were newly diagnosed, were aged 18 to 65 years, and had a disease duration under 2 months. Patients with other autoimmune diseases, uncontrolled infections, pregnancy or lactation were excluded from the study. Clinical symptoms, serum thyroxine, TRAb, thyroid ultrasound and orbital computed tomography formed the basis of the diagnosis. Using Ficoll-Paque density gradient centrifugation, PBMCs were isolated from less than 13 ml of fresh peripheral blood. Total RNA was extracted using Trizol reagent, and RNA quality was checked on an Agilent 2100 Bioanalyzer. Trimming takes 2 bases off V and 6 bases off J; junction bases not matched to a gene: 12. CDR3 length: 18 amino acids, cysteine to phenylalanine. Of the read, only the CDR3 DNA is kept; its 54 bases are in frame from base 1. The germline V gene yields MDHEN for CDR1 and SYDVKM for CDR2.

The sequence was collected from an adult woman with stable Graves' hyperthyroidism. Recombination linked TRBV28 to TRBJ1-5; 11 of the junction bases match TRBD1. Sequenced material: peripheral blood. The DNA reads as follows: TGTGCCAGCAGTTTACTATTTAGGACAGGGGGCGGAGGTCAGCCCCAGCATTTT. Translation gives CASSLLFRTGGGGQPQHF.